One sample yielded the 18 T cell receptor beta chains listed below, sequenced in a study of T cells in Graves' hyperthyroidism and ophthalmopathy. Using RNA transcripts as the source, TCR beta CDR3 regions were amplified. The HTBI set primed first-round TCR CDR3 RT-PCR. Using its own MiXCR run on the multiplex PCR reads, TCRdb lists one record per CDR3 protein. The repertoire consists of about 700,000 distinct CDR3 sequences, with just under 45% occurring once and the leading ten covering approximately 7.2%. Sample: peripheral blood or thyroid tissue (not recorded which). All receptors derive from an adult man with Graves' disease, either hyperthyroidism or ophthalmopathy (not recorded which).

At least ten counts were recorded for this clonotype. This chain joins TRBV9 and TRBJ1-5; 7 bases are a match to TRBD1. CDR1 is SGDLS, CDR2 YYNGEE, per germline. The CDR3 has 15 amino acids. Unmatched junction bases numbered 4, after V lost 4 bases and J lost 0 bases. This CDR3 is CASSPTGNSNQPQHF. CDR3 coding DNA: TGTGCCAGCAGCCCGACAGGGAATAGCAATCAGCCCCAGCATTTT.

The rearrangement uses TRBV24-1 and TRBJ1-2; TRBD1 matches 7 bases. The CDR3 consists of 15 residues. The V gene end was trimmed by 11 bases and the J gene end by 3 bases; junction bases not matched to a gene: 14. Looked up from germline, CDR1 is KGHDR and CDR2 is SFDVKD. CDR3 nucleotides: TGTGCCAGCAGCCAAGGGACAGACTTTTACTATGGCTACACCTTC. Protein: CASSQGTDFYYGYTF.

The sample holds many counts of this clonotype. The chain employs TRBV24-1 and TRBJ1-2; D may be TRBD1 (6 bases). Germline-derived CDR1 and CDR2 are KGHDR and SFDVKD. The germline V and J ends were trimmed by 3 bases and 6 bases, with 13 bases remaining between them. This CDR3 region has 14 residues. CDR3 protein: CATSDAWTADGYTF. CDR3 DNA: TGTGCCACCAGTGATGCTTGGACAGCGGATGGCTACACCTTC.

For the CDR3, the DNA is TGTGCCAGCAGCGTTGTAGGGCAGCTCACTGAAGCTTTCTTT. Translation: CASSVVGQLTEAFF. V is TRBV9 and J is TRBJ1-1, with D unclear. This CDR3 has 14 residues. Per germline, CDR1 SGDLS and CDR2 YYNGEE. Trimming removed 2 bases from V and 4 bases from J, with 12 bases in between.

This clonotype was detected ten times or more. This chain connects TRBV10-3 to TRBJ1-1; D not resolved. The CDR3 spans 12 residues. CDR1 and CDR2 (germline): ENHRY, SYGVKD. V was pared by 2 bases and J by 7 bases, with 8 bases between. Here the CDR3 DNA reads TGTGCCATCAGTGAGGGTACAGATGAAGCTTTCTTT. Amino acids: CAISEGTDEAFF.

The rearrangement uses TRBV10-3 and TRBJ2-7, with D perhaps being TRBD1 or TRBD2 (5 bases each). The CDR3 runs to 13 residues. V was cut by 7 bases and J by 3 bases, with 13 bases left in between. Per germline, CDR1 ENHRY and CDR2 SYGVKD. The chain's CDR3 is CAITPGRDYEQYF. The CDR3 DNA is TGTGCCATCACCCCGGGACGAGACTACGAGCAGTACTTC.

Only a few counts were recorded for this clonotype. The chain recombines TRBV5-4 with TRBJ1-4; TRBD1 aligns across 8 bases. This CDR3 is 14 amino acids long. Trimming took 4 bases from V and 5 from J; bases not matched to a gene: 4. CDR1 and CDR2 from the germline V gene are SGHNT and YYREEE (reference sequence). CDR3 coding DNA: TGTGCCAGCAGCCCGGACAGGGAAAATGAAAAACTGTTTTTT. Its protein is CASSPDRENEKLFF.

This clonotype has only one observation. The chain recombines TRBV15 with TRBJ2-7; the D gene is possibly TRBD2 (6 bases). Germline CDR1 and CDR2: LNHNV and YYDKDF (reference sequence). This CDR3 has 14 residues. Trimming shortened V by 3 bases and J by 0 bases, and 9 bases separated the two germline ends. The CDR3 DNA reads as TGTGCCACCAGCAGGGAGACTAGCTCCTACGAGCAGTACTTC. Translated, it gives CATSRETSSYEQYF.

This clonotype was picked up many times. CDR3 in amino acids: CASSETSSYNSPLHF. CDR3 coding DNA: TGTGCCAGCAGTGAAACGAGCTCCTATAATTCACCCCTCCACTTT. The V gene is TRBV2, the J gene TRBJ1-6; no firm D call. Germline V gives CDR1 SNHLY, CDR2 FYNNEI. Deletions cut 2 bases from V and 0 bases from J, with 5 bases between. This CDR3 comprises 15 residues.

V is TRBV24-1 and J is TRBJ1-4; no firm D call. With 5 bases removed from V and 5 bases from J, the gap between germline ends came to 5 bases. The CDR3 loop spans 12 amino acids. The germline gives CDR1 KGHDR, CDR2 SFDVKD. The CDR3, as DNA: TGTGCCACCAGTGGGCGAAATGAAAAACTGTTTTTT. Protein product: CATSGRNEKLFF.

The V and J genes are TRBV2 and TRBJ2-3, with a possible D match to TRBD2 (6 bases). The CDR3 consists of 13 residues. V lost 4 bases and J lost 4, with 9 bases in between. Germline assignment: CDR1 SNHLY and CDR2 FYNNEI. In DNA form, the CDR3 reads TGTGCCAGCAGTGGAACTAGCTCAGATACGCAGTATTTT. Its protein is CASSGTSSDTQYF.

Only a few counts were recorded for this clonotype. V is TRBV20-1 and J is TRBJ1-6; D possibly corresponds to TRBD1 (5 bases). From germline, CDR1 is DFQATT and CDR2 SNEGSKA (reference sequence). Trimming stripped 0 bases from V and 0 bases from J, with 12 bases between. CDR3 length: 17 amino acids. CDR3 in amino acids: CSARDETADSYNSPLHF. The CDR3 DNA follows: TGCAGTGCTAGAGATGAGACAGCTGACTCCTATAATTCACCCCTCCACTTT.

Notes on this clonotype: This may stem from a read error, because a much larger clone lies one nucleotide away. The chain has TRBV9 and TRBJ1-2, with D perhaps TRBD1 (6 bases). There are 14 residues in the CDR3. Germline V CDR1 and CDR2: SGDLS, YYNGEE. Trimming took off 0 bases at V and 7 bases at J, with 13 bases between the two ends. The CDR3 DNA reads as TGTGCCAGCAGCGTAGGGTACGGGGGCTGTGGCTACACCTTC. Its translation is CASSVGYGGCGYTF. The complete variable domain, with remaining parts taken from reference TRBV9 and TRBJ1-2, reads DSGVTQTPKHLITATGQRVTLRCSPRSGDLSVYWYQQSLDQGLQFLIQYYNGEERAKGNILERFSAQQFPDLHSELNLSSLELGDSALYFCASSVGYGGCGYTFGSGTRLTVV.

The CDR3 nucleotides read TGTGCCAGCACCCATACGGCAGGGAGTTACGAGCAGTACTTC. Amino acids: CASTHTAGSYEQYF. J is TRBJ2-7 and V is TRBV12-3 or TRBV12-4; D possibly matches TRBD1 or TRBD2 (5 bases each). V gave up 7 bases and J gave up 4 bases, with 17 bases separating them. This CDR3 comprises 14 residues.

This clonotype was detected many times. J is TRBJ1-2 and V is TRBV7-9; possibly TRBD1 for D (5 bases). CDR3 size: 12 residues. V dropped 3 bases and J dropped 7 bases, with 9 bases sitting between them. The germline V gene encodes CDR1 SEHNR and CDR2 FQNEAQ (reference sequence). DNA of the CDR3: TGTGCCAGCAGCTTGGGGGGAACTGGCTACACCTTC. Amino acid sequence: CASSLGGTGYTF.

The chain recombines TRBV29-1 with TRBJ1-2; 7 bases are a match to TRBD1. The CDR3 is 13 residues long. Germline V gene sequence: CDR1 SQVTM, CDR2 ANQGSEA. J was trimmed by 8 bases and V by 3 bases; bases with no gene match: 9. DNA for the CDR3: TGCAGCGTTGATCCGACAGGGCTGATGGGCTACACCTTC. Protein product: CSVDPTGLMGYTF.

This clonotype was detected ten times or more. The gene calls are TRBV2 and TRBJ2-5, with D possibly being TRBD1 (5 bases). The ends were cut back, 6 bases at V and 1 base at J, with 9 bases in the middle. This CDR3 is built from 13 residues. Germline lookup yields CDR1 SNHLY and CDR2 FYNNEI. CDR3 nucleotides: TGTGCCAGCAGACGGACACTCCAAGAGACCCAGTACTTC. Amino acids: CASRRTLQETQYF.

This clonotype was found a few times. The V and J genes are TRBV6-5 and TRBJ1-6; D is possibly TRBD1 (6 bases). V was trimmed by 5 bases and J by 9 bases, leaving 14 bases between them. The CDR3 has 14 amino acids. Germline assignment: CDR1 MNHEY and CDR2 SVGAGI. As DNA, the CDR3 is TGTGCCAGCAGTCCCCAGGGGAGCGGTTCACCCCTCCACTTT. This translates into CASSPQGSGSPLHF.